Below are 20 T cell receptor beta chains sequenced from a single sample in a study of T cells in Graves' hyperthyroidism and ophthalmopathy (dated by TCRdb to between 2018 and 2021). Library creation used multiplex PCR. The sequencer was an Illumina HiSeq 2000. The TCR beta CDR3 regions were amplified from RNA transcripts. For the first round of RT-PCR on the TCR CDR3, the HTBI primer set was used together with the Qiagen OneStep RT-PCR kit. TCRdb reran the public reads through fastp at Q25 and MiXCR, keeping productive beta chains. Rows are combined by CDR3 protein, so each entry shows the most common genes and DNA. This sample gives 540,000 or so distinct CDR3 sequences in total; approximately 44% of them show up just once. The top ten hold around 19% of the sample. What was sequenced was peripheral blood or thyroid tissue (not recorded which). All receptors derive from an adult woman with Graves' disease, either hyperthyroidism or ophthalmopathy (not recorded which).

This clonotype was found many times. The chain is built from TRBV20-1 and TRBJ1-3; D gene uncertain. There are 16 residues in the CDR3. V was cut by 0 bases and J by 0 bases, with 12 bases left in between. From germline, CDR1 is DFQATT and CDR2 SNEGSKA (reference sequence). CDR3 coding DNA: TGCAGTGCTAGAGATTCAAGATCCGGCTCTGGAAACACCATATATTTT. This translates into CSARDSRSGSGNTIYF.

Points on this clonotype: A much larger clone is a single base away; this may be a read error. This sequence joins TRBV5-1 and TRBJ2-7; possible D gene TRBD2, 6 bases. The germline gives CDR1 SGHRS, CDR2 YFSETQ. Trimming shortened V by 2 bases and J by 5 bases, and 20 bases separated the two germline ends. The CDR3 runs 16 residues. Here the CDR3 reads CASSFGVGSITHEQYF. CDR3 coding DNA: TGCGCCAGCAGCTTCGGAGTCGGGAGCATTACCCACGAGCAGTACTTC. Drawing the rest from reference TRBV5-1 and TRBJ2-7, the complete variable domain is KAGVTQTPRYLIKTRGQQVTLSCSPISGHRSVSWYQQTPGQGLQFLFEYFSETQRNKGNFPGRFSGRQFSNSRSEMNVSTLELGDSALYLCASSFGVGSITHEQYFGPGTRLTVT.

This clonotype was seen repeatedly, ten times or more. The genes are TRBV6-2 or TRBV6-3 and TRBJ2-5; possibly TRBD2 for D (7 bases). This CDR3 is 14 amino acids long. The V gene lost 6 bases and the J gene lost 5 bases, with 16 bases spanning the gap. CDR1 and CDR2 from the germline V gene are MNHEY and SVGEGT. The CDR3 bases are TGTGCCAGCAGCAAACGGAGGGGGGGCGAGACCCAGTACTTC. It is translated as CASSKRRGGETQYF.

This sequence joins TRBV5-1 and TRBJ1-2; TRBD1 aligns across 11 bases. Germline values: CDR1 SGHRS, CDR2 YFSETQ. The CDR3 loop spans 14 amino acids. Losses at the gene ends were 5 bases for V and 10 bases for J; bases not matched to a gene: 10. The CDR3 spells CASRADRGRKDYTF. CDR3 nucleotides: TGCGCCAGCAGGGCGGACAGGGGGCGAAAAGACTACACCTTC.

The J gene is TRBJ1-3, the V gene TRBV12-3 or TRBV12-4, with unresolved D. The CDR3 is 15 residues long. The ends were cut back, 6 bases at V and 4 bases at J, with 16 bases in the middle. The CDR3, as DNA: TGTGCCAGCAGGTCGGGCGGGAGTGGGGGAAACACCATATATTTT. Amino acid sequence: CASRSGGSGGNTIYF.

The rearrangement joins TRBV11-2 to TRBJ1-2; a possible D gene is TRBD1 (6 bases). From germline, CDR1 is SGHAT and CDR2 FQNNGV. The CDR3 has 18 amino acids. V was cut by 5 bases and J by 0 bases, with 22 bases left in between. This CDR3 reads CASSLFRTAGATNYGYTF. The CDR3 DNA reads as TGTGCCAGCAGCCTCTTCAGGACAGCGGGGGCCACTAACTATGGCTACACCTTC.

This clonotype was picked up a small number of times. V usage is TRBV7-6 and J usage is TRBJ2-5; 7 positions agree with TRBD2. The CDR3 has 16 residues. The trim removed 1 base at V and 1 base at J, leaving 6 bases unmatched. Germline CDR1 reads SGHVS; CDR2 reads FNYEAQ. The CDR3 DNA follows: TGTGCCAGCAGCTTAGGTTCCGGGGGGAGCCAAGAGACCCAGTACTTC. Its protein is CASSLGSGGSQETQYF.

This clonotype was recorded at least ten times. The J gene is TRBJ1-4, the V gene TRBV5-5; 8 bases align to TRBD1. Germline CDR1 is SGHKS and CDR2 is YYEKEE (reference sequence). Trimming cost V 3 bases and J 8 bases; bases outside gene matches: 9. This CDR3 contains 15 residues. The CDR3 DNA reads as TGTGCCAGCAGCTGGACTGGACAGGGCGGGGAAAAACTGTTTTTT. This encodes CASSWTGQGGEKLFF.

V gene TRBV2 combines with J gene TRBJ1-5; 7 bases fit TRBD1. V shed 5 bases, J shed 4 bases, and the junction held 14 bases outside the gene matches. The CDR3 totals 17 residues. The germline gives CDR1 SNHLY, CDR2 FYNNEI. Here the CDR3 DNA reads TGTGCCAGCAGTCTAAGAAGATCCGACAGGGCGAATCAGCCCCAGCATTTT. It is translated as CASSLRRSDRANQPQHF.

V gene TRBV20-1 combines with J gene TRBJ1-5, with TRBD1 identical over 9 bases. The junction had 14 bases not matched to a gene; V was cut back by 6 bases and J by 2 bases. Germline V CDR1 and CDR2: DFQATT, SNEGSKA (reference sequence). This CDR3 has 17 amino acids. CDR3 residues: CSALTLGTGFGNQPQHF. The CDR3 DNA is TGCAGTGCCCTGACGCTAGGGACAGGGTTCGGCAATCAGCCCCAGCATTTT.

This clonotype came up many times. The chain employs TRBV11-3 and TRBJ2-2; 7 nucleotides match TRBD2. V dropped 4 bases and J dropped 2; count of bases not matched to a gene: 4. The CDR3 contains 15 residues. Germline CDR1 SGHNT, CDR2 YENEEA. The CDR3 DNA follows: TGTGCCAGCAGCTCTGCGGGAGAAAACACCGGGGAGCTGTTTTTT. Translation: CASSSAGENTGELFF.

The rearrangement uses TRBV12-3 or TRBV12-4 and TRBJ1-2; D is perhaps TRBD1 (6 bases). V lost 5 bases, J lost 8 bases, and 15 bases lay in between. The CDR3 sequence is 13 residues long. The CDR3 loop is CASSAGTGFGYTF. As DNA, the CDR3 is TGTGCCAGCAGTGCGGGAACAGGGTTCGGCTACACCTTC.

The chain combines TRBV2 with TRBJ2-5; D uncertain. This CDR3 has 15 amino acids. CDR1 and CDR2 (germline): SNHLY, FYNNEI. V was shortened by 6 bases and J by 5 bases, with 19 bases between the two germline ends. The CDR3 here is CASSQRPPEEETQYF. The CDR3 bases are TGTGCCAGCAGCCAAAGGCCACCCGAGGAGGAGACCCAGTACTTC. Based on the CDR3 plus reference TRBV2 and TRBJ2-5, the full variable domain is EPEVTQTPSHQVTQMGQEVILRCVPISNHLYFYWYRQILGQKVEFLVSFYNNEISEKSEIFDDQFSVERPDGSNFTLKIRSTKLEDSAMYFCASSQRPPEEETQYFGPGTRLLVL.

In this sample, this clonotype turned up a few times. The rearrangement links TRBV7-2 to TRBJ2-2; D is possibly TRBD1 (5 bases). This CDR3 is 18 amino acids long. The germline V and J ends were trimmed by 4 bases and 6 bases, with 24 bases remaining between them. Germline CDR1 reads SGHTA; CDR2 reads FQGNSA. In DNA form, the CDR3 reads TGTGCCAGCAGCTCCCCGGGCTTTGGCAGGGTAGATTCCGGGGAGCTGTTTTTT. This encodes CASSSPGFGRVDSGELFF. Filled out from reference TRBV7-2 and TRBJ2-2, the complete variable domain reads GAGVSQSPSNKVTEKGKDVELRCDPISGHTALYWYRQSLGQGLEFLIYFQGNSAPDKSGLPSDRFSAERTGGSVSTLTIQRTQQEDSAVYLCASSSPGFGRVDSGELFFGEGSRLTVL.

The chain couples TRBV7-8 to TRBJ2-7, with TRBD1 matching 7 bases. CDR1 is SGHVS and CDR2 is FQNEAQ in the germline V gene. V trimming: 3 bases; J trimming: 0 bases; junction bases outside the gene matches: 2. The CDR3 loop spans 14 amino acids. CDR3 residues: CASSLDRYSYEQYF. CDR3 DNA: TGTGCCAGCAGCTTGGACAGGTACTCCTACGAGCAGTACTTC.

The J gene is TRBJ1-1, the V gene TRBV2, with D maybe TRBD1 (5 bases). CDR3 length: 15 residues. CDR1 and CDR2 (germline): SNHLY, FYNNEI. Trimming cost V 5 bases and J 1 base, with 14 bases left between them. The CDR3 DNA reads as TGTGCCAGCAGTTGGGACGGCCAAGAGAACACTGAAGCTTTCTTT. This gives the protein CASSWDGQENTEAFF.

This clonotype showed up many times. At one end, the junction sequence differs from germline, possibly due to a read error. The J gene is TRBJ2-7, the V gene TRBV7-9; 14 bases align to TRBD2. CDR3 length equals 13 residues. Per germline, CDR1 SEHNR and CDR2 FQNEAQ (reference sequence). The DNA of the CDR3 is TGTGCCAGCAGCCAGGGGGGACTAGCGGGGGAATCGTTC. This gives the protein CASSQGGLAGESF.

The rearrangement uses TRBV10-3 and TRBJ1-4; D is unresolved. Germline V gene data show CDR1 as ENHRY and CDR2 as SYGVKD. V was trimmed by 10 bases and J by 5 bases, leaving 14 bases between them. This CDR3 is 13 amino acids long. CDR3 DNA: TGTGCCAGCAGCGTGTTCCGGAATGAAAAACTGTTTTTT. Residues: CASSVFRNEKLFF.

This clonotype was observed a few times. The rearrangement links TRBV30 to TRBJ1-5; D is unresolved. Trimming took off 3 bases at V and 0 bases at J, with 6 bases between the two ends. The CDR3 loop spans 13 amino acids. Germline-derived CDR1 and CDR2 are GTSNPN and SVGIG (reference sequence). This chain's CDR3 is CAWSLYSNQPQHF. The CDR3 DNA sequence: TGTGCCTGGAGCCTTTATAGCAATCAGCCCCAGCATTTT. The full variable domain, completed using reference TRBV30 and TRBJ1-5, is SQTIHQWPATLVQPVGSPLSLECTVEGTSNPNLYWYRQAAGRGLQLLFYSVGIGQISSEVPQNLSASRPQDRQFILSSKKLLLSDSGFYLCAWSLYSNQPQHFGDGTRLSIL.

This clonotype was observed at least ten times. An end of the junction does not agree with germline; a read error may underlie this. The V gene is TRBV2, the J gene TRBJ1-2, with D unresolved. Germline lookup yields CDR1 SNHLY and CDR2 FYNNEI. The CDR3 loop spans 16 amino acids. CDR3 DNA: TGTGCCAGCAGTGAAGAAGGGAGACGGGTCGCCTATGACTACACCTTC. The encoded protein is CASSEEGRRVAYDYTF.